This T cell receptor beta chain was found in a study of T-cell reconstitution after alpha-beta-depleted transplantation in children. Unique molecular identifiers featured in how the TCRbeta library was prepared. TCRdb re-derived calls from the PCR reads in MiXCR, one entry per CDR3 protein. The data contain about 610,000 distinct CDR3 sequences, about 10% of them singletons. Germline assignment: CDR1 LGHNA and CDR2 YSLEER. This CDR3 spans 16 amino acids. The junction had 6 bases not matched to a gene; V was cut back by 0 bases and J by 5 bases. This sample comprised PBMCs from the stem cell graft donor, obtained from the stem cell graft. The genes are TRBV4-3 and TRBJ2-2; 7 bases are a match to TRBD2. This receptor was obtained from a human donor who donated a stem cell graft to a child with acute myeloid leukemia. The CDR3 sequence is CASSQDAGEITGELFF. As DNA, the CDR3 is TGCGCCAGCAGCCAAGATGCGGGGGAGATAACCGGGGAGCTGTTTTTT.